Listed below are T cell receptor beta chains from one sample, sequenced in a study of blood T cells in healthy people across ages. TCRdb itself ran the 5' RACE reads through MiXCR, one entry per CDR3 protein. The data contain approximately 2,000,000 distinct CDR3 sequences, about 39% of them singletons. The sequencing sample was made of blood. These receptor sequences come from a human donor in good health. CDR3s include the opening cysteine and the closing phenylalanine or tryptophan. Each record gives: J gene, D gene, clone size, V gene, CDR3 protein, CDR3 DNA. The D gene is left open where the match is weak. Not every row has a clone size; where given, it reads once, few, many or a size class.

>TRBJ2-3|NA|NA|TRBV2
CASPGKGSTDTQYF
TGTGCCAGCCCCGGCAAGGGAAGCACAGATACGCAGTATTTT
>TRBJ1-2|NA|NA|TRBV5-1
CASSPAQGYGYTF
TGCGCCAGCAGCCCCGCCCAGGGATATGGCTACACCTTC
>TRBJ1-1|NA|NA|TRBV7-9
CASRMRGTRTMNTEAFF
TGTGCCAGCAGAATGAGGGGGACACGGACTATGAACACTGAAGCTTTCTTT
>TRBJ2-2|NA|NA|TRBV24-1
CATQEKNTGELFF
TGTGCCACCCAGGAAAAGAACACCGGGGAGCTGTTTTTT
>TRBJ1-2|NA|few|TRBV9
CASSRGGSDGYTF
TGTGCCAGCAGCCGAGGGGGGTCGGATGGCTACACCTTC
>TRBJ2-7|NA|few|TRBV20-1
CSAETPTEWYEQYF
TGCAGTGCTGAAACCCCGACAGAATGGTACGAGCAGTACTTC
>TRBJ2-1|NA|NA|TRBV4-3
CASSQVMRIGNEQFF
TGCGCCAGCAGCCAAGTTATGAGGATAGGCAATGAGCAGTTCTTC
>TRBJ2-7|NA|NA|TRBV4-3
CASSQELGNYEQYF
TGCGCCAGCAGCCAAGAGTTGGGGAACTACGAGCAGTACTTC
>TRBJ2-1|NA|few|TRBV20-1
CSARSRAGVSYNEQFF
TGCAGTGCTAGATCCAGGGCTGGGGTCTCCTACAATGAGCAGTTCTTC
>TRBJ2-7|NA|few|TRBV5-1
CASSLLAGSIYEQYF
TGCGCCAGCAGCTTGCTGGCGGGGTCTATCTACGAGCAGTACTTC
>TRBJ1-2|NA|NA|TRBV11-3
CASSLEPGAYGYTF
TGTGCCAGCAGCTTAGAACCAGGAGCATATGGCTACACCTTC
>TRBJ2-7|TRBD1|NA|TRBV2
CASSVEDRGYEQYF
TGTGCCAGCAGTGTCGAGGACAGGGGCTACGAGCAGTACTTC
>TRBJ1-1|NA|NA|TRBV6-2/TRBV6-3
CASSRAGVEAFF
TGTGCCAGCAGTCGCGCGGGCGTTGAAGCTTTCTTT
>TRBJ2-3|TRBD2|NA|TRBV20-1
CSARAWTSGSTDTQYF
TGCAGTGCTAGAGCTTGGACTAGCGGTAGCACAGATACGCAGTATTTT
>TRBJ2-7|NA|NA|TRBV20-1
CSARERAYEQYF
TGCAGTGCTAGAGAACGGGCCTACGAGCAGTACTTC
>TRBJ2-7|NA|NA|TRBV21-1
CASRVRQLLYEQYF
TGTGCCAGCAGGGTACGACAGCTACTCTACGAGCAGTACTTC
>TRBJ2-5|NA|NA|TRBV12-3/TRBV12-4
CASSPRQRLQGTQYF
TGTGCCAGCAGTCCAAGACAGAGACTCCAAGGGACCCAGTACTTC
>TRBJ1-2|NA|NA|TRBV20-1
CTSSVSNYGYTF
TGCACCTCCAGCGTCTCCAACTATGGCTACACCTTC
>TRBJ2-7|TRBD2|NA|TRBV4-2
CASSQDLDLAGGTYEQYF
TGTGCCAGCAGCCAAGACCTGGACCTAGCGGGGGGGACGTACGAGCAGTACTTC
>TRBJ1-2|NA|few|TRBV7-9
CASSPLGGATYGYTF
TGTGCCAGCAGCCCCCTTGGGGGCGCTACCTATGGCTACACCTTC
>TRBJ2-1|NA|NA|TRBV12-3/TRBV12-4
CASSFLNLLGEQFF
TGTGCCAGCAGTTTTCTGAACCTACTGGGTGAGCAGTTCTTC
>TRBJ2-6|NA|NA|TRBV13
CASSLGGGSSFSGANVLTF
TGTGCCAGCAGCTTAGGGGGGGGCTCATCCTTCTCTGGGGCCAACGTCCTGACTTTC